The clone carrying this T cell receptor (beta chain) appeared a few times. Its target is unknown. The data belong to a study of metastatic and nonmetastatic thyroid tumors. Overall study context: Malignant thyroid and benign thyroid patients provided blood and tumor or nodule tissue whose repertoires were compared. Study observations and caveats: When malignant thyroid tumors were compared with benign nodules, TCR beta diversity was reportedly significantly higher in the malignant tumors. This held in both blood and tumor samples.

This CDR3 is 20 amino acids long. Germline trimming cut 1 base from V and 2 bases from J; bases unmatched to any gene: 11. Looked up from germline, CDR1 is MGHRA and CDR2 is YSYEKL. Per the original methods: Variation in CDR3 across clinicopathological groups served as the basis for constructing a distant-metastasis classifier in papillary thyroid cancer. Via MiXCR, TCRdb re-called the PCR reads. The V and J calls follow TCRdb's processing rather than the paper's. The table lists about 92,000 clones, about 15% of them singletons, with 3.6% in the top ten. Before thyroid surgery, none of the patients had received any treatment.

Sequencing was done on a sample of blood. The V call is TRBV4-1, the J call TRBJ2-1; 13 bases fit TRBD2. This clonotype was obtained from a female donor with papillary thyroid cancer or a benign thyroid nodule (not recorded which). Some clones in this sample may be carry-over from other donors' samples. The CDR3 DNA follows: TGCGCCAGCAGCCAAGTGGTGGGACTAGCGGGGCAACCTACCTACAATGAGCAGTTCTTC. Translating it yields CASSQVVGLAGQPTYNEQFF.